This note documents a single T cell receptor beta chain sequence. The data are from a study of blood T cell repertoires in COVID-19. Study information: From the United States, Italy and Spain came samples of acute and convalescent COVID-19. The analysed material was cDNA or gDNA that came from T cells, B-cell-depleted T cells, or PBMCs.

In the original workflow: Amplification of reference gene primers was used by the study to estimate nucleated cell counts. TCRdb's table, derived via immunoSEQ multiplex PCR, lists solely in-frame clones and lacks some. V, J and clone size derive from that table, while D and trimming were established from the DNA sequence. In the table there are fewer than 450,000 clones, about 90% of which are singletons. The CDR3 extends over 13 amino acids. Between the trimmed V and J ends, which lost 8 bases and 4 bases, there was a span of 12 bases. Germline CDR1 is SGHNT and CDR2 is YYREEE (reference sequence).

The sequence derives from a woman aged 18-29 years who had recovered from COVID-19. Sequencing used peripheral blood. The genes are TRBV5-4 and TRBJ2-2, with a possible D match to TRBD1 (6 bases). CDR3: CASHREFTGELFF. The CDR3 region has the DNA TGTGCCAGTCACAGGGAGTTCACCGGGGAGCTGTTTTTT.